The entry below gives a single T cell receptor (beta chain) sequence along with its context. Libraries were prepared by immunoSEQ multiplex PCR; TCRdb keeps only in-frame clonotypes and omits some of them. The sample has about 2 million clones, 95% seen once. These data originate in a study of shared clonotypes between healthy human individuals. CDR1 is ENHRY, CDR2 SYGVKD, per germline. Trimming cost V 6 bases and J 0 bases; bases outside gene matches: 2. The CDR3 is made up of 15 amino acids. The material sequenced was naive CD4+ T cells sorted from blood. Indicated subset: CD45RA+ positively selected. The V gene is TRBV10-3, the J gene TRBJ2-3; 11 nucleotides line up with TRBD2. This TCR derives from a man aged 18-30 years in good health. The CDR3 loop is CAISRLAGSTDTQYF. The CDR3 bases are TGTGCCATCAGCCGACTAGCGGGAAGCACAGATACGCAGTATTTT.